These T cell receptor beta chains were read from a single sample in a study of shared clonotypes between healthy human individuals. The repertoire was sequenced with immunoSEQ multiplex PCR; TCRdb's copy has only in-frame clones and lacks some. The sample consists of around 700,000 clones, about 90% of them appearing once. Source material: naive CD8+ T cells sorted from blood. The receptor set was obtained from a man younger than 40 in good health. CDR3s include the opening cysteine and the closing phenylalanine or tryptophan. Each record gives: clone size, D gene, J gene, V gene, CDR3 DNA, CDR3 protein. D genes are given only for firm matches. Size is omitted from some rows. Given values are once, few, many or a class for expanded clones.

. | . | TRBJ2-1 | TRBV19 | TGTGCCAGTAGTGGGCAGGGGGGCACCTACAATGAGCAGTTCTTC | CASSGQGGTYNEQFF
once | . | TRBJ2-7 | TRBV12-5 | TGTGCTAGTGGGGAGCGGGAAGGGGACAACGAGCAGTACTTC | CASGEREGDNEQYF
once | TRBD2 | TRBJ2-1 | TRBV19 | TGTGCCAGTAGTATTATGACTAGCGGGAACAATGAGCAGTTCTTC | CASSIMTSGNNEQFF
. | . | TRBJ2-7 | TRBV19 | TGTGCCAGTAGTATAGCGGGACCGGAACGTCAGCAGTACTTC | CASSIAGPERQQYF
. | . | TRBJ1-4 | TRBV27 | TGTGCCAGCAGCACTATGGGGTCGACTAATGAAAAACTGTTTTTT | CASSTMGSTNEKLFF
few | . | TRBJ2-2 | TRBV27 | TGTGCCAGCAGCTTATGGGGTCAACAGGGTTTTATGGGACGGTGGACCGGGGAGCTGTTTTTT | CASSLWGQQGFMGRWTGELFF
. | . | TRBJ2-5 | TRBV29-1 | TGCAGCGTTGACAATTATGATCTCCGGGAGCAAGAGACCCAGTACTTC | CSVDNYDLREQETQYF
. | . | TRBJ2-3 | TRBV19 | TGTGCCAGTAGTAATCCGGTCGGCCGGGCCATCACAGATACGCAGTATTTT | CASSNPVGRAITDTQYF
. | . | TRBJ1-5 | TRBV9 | TGTGCCAGCAGCGTAGACGCGCATAGCAATCAGCCCCAGCATTTT | CASSVDAHSNQPQHF
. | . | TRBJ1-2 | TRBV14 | TGTGCCAGCAGCCAACTAGAGCTTCTTAACTATGGCTACACCTTC | CASSQLELLNYGYTF
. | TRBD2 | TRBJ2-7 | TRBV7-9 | TGTGCCAGCAGACTCACACGGGAGGGGGGCTACGAGCAGTACTTC | CASRLTREGGYEQYF
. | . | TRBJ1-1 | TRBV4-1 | TGCGCCAGCAGCCAAGCTACAGGGAGGTTCACTGAAGCTTTCTTT | CASSQATGRFTEAFF
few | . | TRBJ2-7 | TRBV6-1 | TGTGCCAGCAGCCAAGGACTCTTCACCTACGAGCAGTACTTC | CASSQGLFTYEQYF
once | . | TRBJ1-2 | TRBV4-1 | TGCGCCAGCAGCCAAGTCTTGACGTCTAACTATGGCTACACCTTC | CASSQVLTSNYGYTF
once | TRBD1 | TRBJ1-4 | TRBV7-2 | TGTGCCACAGGGACAGACCTTGGAAAACTGTTTTTT | CATGTDLGKLFF
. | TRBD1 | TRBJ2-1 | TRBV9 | TGTGCCAGCAGCGTAAGTGGGACAGGCCACAATGAGCAGTTCTTC | CASSVSGTGHNEQFF